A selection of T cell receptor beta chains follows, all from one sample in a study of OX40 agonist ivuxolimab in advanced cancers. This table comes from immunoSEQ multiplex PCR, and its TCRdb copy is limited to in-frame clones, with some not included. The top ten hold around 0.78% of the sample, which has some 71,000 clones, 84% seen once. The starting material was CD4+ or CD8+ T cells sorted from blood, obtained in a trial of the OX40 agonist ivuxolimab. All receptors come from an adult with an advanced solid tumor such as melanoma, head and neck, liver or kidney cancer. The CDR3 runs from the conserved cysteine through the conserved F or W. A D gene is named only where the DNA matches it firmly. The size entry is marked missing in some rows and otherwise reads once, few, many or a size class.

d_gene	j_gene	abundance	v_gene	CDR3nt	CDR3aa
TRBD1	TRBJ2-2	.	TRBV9	TGTGCCAGCAGCGTAGGCCCAGGGGGCAGTAGCACCGGGGAGCTGTTTTTT	CASSVGPGGSSTGELFF
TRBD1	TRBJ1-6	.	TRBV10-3	TGTGCCATCAGTGAGCGGGACAGCCGTTATAATTCACCCCTCCACTTT	CAISERDSRYNSPLHF
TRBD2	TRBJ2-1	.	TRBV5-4	TGTGCCAGCAGCTTTCGGGACTACTTCTCCTACAATGAGCAGTTCTTC	CASSFRDYFSYNEQFF
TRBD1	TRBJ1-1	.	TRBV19	TGTGCCAGTTCCCGGCCCCCACAGGGACAGGGGGCTAATACTGAAGCTTTCTTT	CASSRPPQGQGANTEAFF
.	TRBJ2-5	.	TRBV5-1	TGCGCCAGCAGCTTAATCGTCGGAGAGACCCAGTACTTC	CASSLIVGETQYF
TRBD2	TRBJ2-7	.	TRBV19	TGTGCCAGTAGTATGGGAGGGCTGACCTACGAGCAGTACTTC	CASSMGGLTYEQYF
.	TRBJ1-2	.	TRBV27	TGTGCCAGCAGTTTTTCCGGGCAGGGCTATGGCTACACCTTC	CASSFSGQGYGYTF
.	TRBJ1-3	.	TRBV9	TGTGCCAGCAGCGCCTCCCTTCGCTTTGGGGCCAGCACCATATATTTT	CASSASLRFGASTIYF
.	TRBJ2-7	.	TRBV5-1	TGCGCCAGCAGCTTCAGGAACAGGGACGAGCAGTACTTC	CASSFRNRDEQYF
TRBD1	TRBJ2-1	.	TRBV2	TGTGCCAGCACTCTTCGACAGGGTGACAGTGAGCAGTTCTTC	CASTLRQGDSEQFF
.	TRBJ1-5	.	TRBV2	TGTGCCAGCAGTGGCCTAAGGGATCAGCCCCAGCATTTT	CASSGLRDQPQHF
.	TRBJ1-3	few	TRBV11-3	TGTGCCAGCAGGCTCTCTGGAAACACCATATATTTT	CASRLSGNTIYF
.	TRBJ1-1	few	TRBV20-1	TGCAGTGCTAAATCCAACGCTGAAGCTTTCTTT	CSAKSNAEAFF
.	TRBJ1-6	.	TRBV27	TGTGCCAGCAGTTCGGCAGGGGTTGTAAATTCACCCCTCCACTTT	CASSSAGVVNSPLHF
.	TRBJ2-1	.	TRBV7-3	TGTGCCAGCAGCTTAGGACAGAGCCTCCATGAGCAGTTCTTC	CASSLGQSLHEQFF
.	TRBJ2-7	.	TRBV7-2	TGTGCCAGCAGCTTAAGGACAGAAAGCTACGAGCAGTACTTC	CASSLRTESYEQYF
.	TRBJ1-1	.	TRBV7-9	TGTGCCAGCAGCTTAGCAAACACTATGAACACTGAAGCTTTCTTT	CASSLANTMNTEAFF